This entry lists 8 T cell receptor beta chains sequenced from one sample in a study of T-cell reconstitution after alpha-beta-depleted transplantation in children (dated by TCRdb to the mid-2010s). To prepare the library, PCR was applied. Sequencing took place on an Illumina HiSeq 2500. To normalize quantification of the TCRbeta repertoire, the TCR libraries were built with molecular barcoding that relied on unique molecular identifiers. In-frame beta chains were kept once TCRdb had trimmed the public reads at Q25 with fastp and called clones with MiXCR. Identical CDR3 protein sequences are pooled into one entry, listed with their most common genes and DNA. This sample gives about 340,000 distinct CDR3 sequences in total; 15% to 20% of them show up just once. The ten most abundant clones make up about 41% of the sample. Sample treatment or condition, as interpreted from the label and publication: allogeneic hematopoietic cell transplantation with graft depleted of TCRalphabeta T cells and CD19 B cells.

Specimen: PBMCs, mostly from graft donor cells, collected 360 days after TCRalphabeta/CD19-depleted stem cell transplant. The receptors come from a male patient aged 2-15 years who had a stem cell transplant for acute lymphoblastic leukemia, so the T cells may come from the graft donor.

This clonotype was seen many times. The chain couples TRBV9 to TRBJ2-2; no clear D. The CDR3 consists of 12 residues. Germline V gene sequence: CDR1 SGDLS, CDR2 YYNGEE. Between the trimmed V and J ends, which lost 0 bases and 7 bases, there was a span of 4 bases. CDR3 amino acids: CASSVGIGELFF. The CDR3 DNA is TGTGCCAGCAGCGTAGGTATCGGGGAGCTGTTTTTT.

Ten or more counts support this clonotype. The V gene is TRBV20-1, the J gene TRBJ2-1; D may correspond to TRBD1 or TRBD2 (5 bases each). Trimming shortened V by 8 bases and J by 4 bases, and 18 bases separated the two germline ends. This CDR3 has 14 amino acids. In germline, CDR1 is DFQATT, CDR2 SNEGSKA (reference sequence). The CDR3 DNA is TGCAGTAGTCGGGGCGCCCAAGGGTACAATGAGCAGTTCTTC. It yields the protein CSSRGAQGYNEQFF.

The rearrangement links TRBV5-6 to TRBJ2-7; D possibly matches TRBD1 or TRBD2 (5 bases each). Trimming removed 0 bases from V and 3 bases from J, with 10 bases in between. The CDR3 extends over 14 amino acids. Germline CDR1 and CDR2: SGHDT and YYEEEE. The CDR3 spells CASSLGGKHYEQYF. DNA of the CDR3: TGTGCCAGCAGCTTGGGGGGGAAACACTACGAGCAGTACTTC.

This clonotype was seen more than once but under ten times. The CDR3 DNA reads TGTGCCAGCAGGGTAGCGGGAGGGCCCTACAATGAGCAGTTCTTC. This encodes CASRVAGGPYNEQFF. The rearrangement joins TRBV12-3 or TRBV12-4 to TRBJ2-1; TRBD2 matches 11 bases. The CDR3 has 15 amino acids. V lost 6 bases to trimming and J lost 2 bases; unmatched junction nucleotides: 3.

The chain uses TRBV28 and TRBJ1-1; D is ambiguous. Germline V gene sequence: CDR1 MDHEN, CDR2 SYDVKM. Trimming removed 10 bases at V and 2 bases at J, with 14 bases between. The CDR3 loop spans 13 amino acids. As DNA, the CDR3 is TGTGCCACCGTACCCAGTACTAACACTGAAGCTTTCTTT. Its translation: CATVPSTNTEAFF. Variable domain in full (rest from reference TRBV28 and TRBJ1-1): DVKVTQSSRYLVKRTGEKVFLECVQDMDHENMFWYRQDPGLGLRLIYFSYDVKMKEKGDIPEGYSVSREKKERFSLILESASTNQTSMYLCATVPSTNTEAFFGQGTRLTVV.

This clonotype was detected only a few times. This chain connects TRBV9 to TRBJ1-2; 7 bases agree with TRBD1. Germline V gives CDR1 SGDLS, CDR2 YYNGEE. Unmatched junction bases numbered 10, after V lost 4 bases and J lost 1 base. CDR3 size: 16 residues. The CDR3 region is CASSPQSGTVNYGYTF. The CDR3 nucleotides read TGTGCCAGCAGCCCCCAATCCGGGACAGTTAACTATGGCTACACCTTC. Based on the CDR3 plus reference TRBV9 and TRBJ1-2, the full variable domain is DSGVTQTPKHLITATGQRVTLRCSPRSGDLSVYWYQQSLDQGLQFLIQYYNGEERAKGNILERFSAQQFPDLHSELNLSSLELGDSALYFCASSPQSGTVNYGYTFGSGTRLTVV.

V gene TRBV4-3 combines with J gene TRBJ2-3; D is unresolved. Germline V lookup: CDR1 LGHNA, CDR2 YSLEER. The CDR3 length is 15 residues. V dropped 0 bases and J dropped 4 bases, with 11 bases sitting between them. DNA of the CDR3: TGCGCCAGCAGCCAAGACCGAGGAATCGCAGATACGCAGTATTTT. This sequence encodes CASSQDRGIADTQYF.

This rearrangement joins TRBV5-6 to TRBJ2-2; 7 bases line up with TRBD2. V shed 1 base and J 0 bases; nucleotides not matched to a gene: 6. The length of the CDR3 is 17 residues. Per the germline V gene, CDR1 is SGHDT and CDR2 is YYEEEE. The CDR3 sequence: CASSLSSSGANTGELFF. The CDR3 DNA follows: TGTGCCAGCAGCTTGAGCTCTAGCGGAGCGAACACCGGGGAGCTGTTTTTT. Drawing the rest from reference TRBV5-6 and TRBJ2-2, the complete variable domain is DAGVTQSPTHLIKTRGQQVTLRCSPKSGHDTVSWYQQALGQGPQFIFQYYEEEERQRGNFPDRFSGHQFPNYSSELNVNALLLGDSALYLCASSLSSSGANTGELFFGEGSRLTVL.